Following are 31 T cell receptor beta chains from one sample sequenced in a study of T-cell memory formation after mild COVID-19. MiXCR, run by TCRdb on the 5' RACE reads, gives a single entry per CDR3 protein. The table includes roughly 400,000 distinct CDR3 sequences, 24% detected once. Sequencing was performed on PBMCs or a T cell subset sorted from them (not recorded which). The receptor source for this set is an adult woman who had mild COVID-19 (a few samples of this study predate the infection). Cell type and time point are not known.

This clonotype was seen a handful of times. The rearrangement joins TRBV10-3 to TRBJ1-5, with D tentatively TRBD1 (6 bases). The CDR3 extends over 14 amino acids. Per the germline V gene, CDR1 is ENHRY and CDR2 is SYGVKD. The V end was cut by 8 bases, the J end by 3 bases, with 14 bases between. In DNA form, the CDR3 reads TGTGCCATCGGTTTCTCAGGGGACAATCAGCCCCAGCATTTT. This translates into CAIGFSGDNQPQHF.

This clonotype was seen only a few times. The chain recombines TRBV5-1 with TRBJ2-7; tentatively, D is TRBD1 (5 bases). V lost 2 bases, J lost 2 bases, and 11 bases lay in between. The CDR3 extends over 14 amino acids. Germline V gene sequence: CDR1 SGHRS, CDR2 YFSETQ. The chain's CDR3 is CASSFSEGAYEQYF. The CDR3 bases are TGCGCCAGCAGCTTCAGCGAAGGGGCCTACGAGCAGTACTTC. The whole variable domain, remainder taken from reference TRBV5-1 and TRBJ2-7, is KAGVTQTPRYLIKTRGQQVTLSCSPISGHRSVSWYQQTPGQGLQFLFEYFSETQRNKGNFPGRFSGRQFSNSRSEMNVSTLELGDSALYLCASSFSEGAYEQYFGPGTRLTVT.

This clonotype was detected only a few times. The rearrangement joins TRBV4-1 to TRBJ1-2; TRBD1 might be the D (6 bases). Germline V gives CDR1 MGHRA, CDR2 YSYEKL. The CDR3 loop spans 15 amino acids. Trimming removed 1 base at V and 7 bases at J, with 16 bases between. DNA of the CDR3: TGCGCCAGCAGCCAAGTAGGGGGGGCAATCCGTGGCTACACCTTC. Its translation: CASSQVGGAIRGYTF.

The chain recombines TRBV7-3 with TRBJ2-3, with 7 bases fitting TRBD1. The CDR3 contains 14 residues. CDR1 and CDR2 (germline): SGHTA, FQGTGA. The trim removed 6 bases at V and 4 bases at J, leaving 7 bases unmatched. The DNA of the CDR3 is TGTGCCAGCAGACCTGACAGGGTAGCAGATACGCAGTATTTT. Translating it yields CASRPDRVADTQYF.

The rearrangement uses TRBV12-3 or TRBV12-4 and TRBJ1-4; D may be TRBD1 (6 bases). Trimming took 4 bases from V and 2 from J, leaving 14 bases between them. This CDR3 is 16 amino acids long. The CDR3 region has the DNA TGTGCCAGCAGTTCAATTCTAGGGGGGACTAATGAAAAACTGTTTTTT. Translating it yields CASSSILGGTNEKLFF.

V is TRBV9 and J is TRBJ2-3; maybe TRBD2 (5 bases). V was pared by 0 bases and J by 0 bases, with 8 bases between. The CDR3 covers 15 residues. Germline V lookup: CDR1 SGDLS, CDR2 YYNGEE. The CDR3 DNA reads as TGTGCCAGCAGCGTAGGTGGGAGTAGCACAGATACGCAGTATTTT. Its translation is CASSVGGSSTDTQYF.

The rearrangement links TRBV7-3 to TRBJ2-3; D gene unclear. This CDR3 is built from 12 residues. From germline, CDR1 is SGHTA and CDR2 FQGTGA. Deletions cut 2 bases from V and 4 bases from J, with 4 bases between. The CDR3 DNA reads TGTGCCAGCAGCTTATCGGCAGATACGCAGTATTTT. Translating it yields CASSLSADTQYF.

V gene TRBV7-2 combines with J gene TRBJ2-1, with unresolved D. Per the germline V gene, CDR1 is SGHTA and CDR2 is FQGNSA. Trimming removed 2 bases at V and 5 bases at J, with 13 bases between. The CDR3 spans 15 residues. CDR3 loop: CASSLMFSTNNEQFF. As DNA, the CDR3 is TGTGCCAGCAGCTTAATGTTCTCTACCAACAATGAGCAGTTCTTC.

This chain uses TRBV20-1 with TRBJ1-1, with D maybe TRBD1 (6 bases). Germline assignment: CDR1 DFQATT and CDR2 SNEGSKA (reference sequence). V lost 6 bases and J lost 1, with 9 bases in between. This CDR3 has 12 residues. This chain's CDR3 is CSAVQGNTEAFF. As DNA, the CDR3 is TGCAGTGCAGTACAGGGGAACACTGAAGCTTTCTTT.

This clonotype has only a few counts. V usage is TRBV7-8 and J usage is TRBJ2-1, with a weak D call TRBD2 (6 bases). V lost 2 bases to trimming and J lost 8 bases, with 16 bases between them. Germline V CDR1 and CDR2: SGHVS, FQNEAQ. The CDR3 has 15 residues. Written as DNA, the CDR3 is TGTGCCAGCAGCTTAATAGCGGAGGACCCATATGAGCAGTTCTTC. This encodes CASSLIAEDPYEQFF.

This clonotype was recorded once. V usage is TRBV20-1 and J usage is TRBJ2-7, with TRBD2 as a possible D gene (5 bases). The ends were cut back, 5 bases at V and 0 bases at J, with 14 bases in the middle. The length of the CDR3 is 14 residues. Germline CDR1 DFQATT, CDR2 SNEGSKA (reference sequence). The CDR3 loop reads CSAEARVHSYEQYF. The CDR3 nucleotides read TGCAGTGCTGAGGCGAGGGTTCACTCCTACGAGCAGTACTTC.

This clonotype appeared a few times. V and J are TRBV12-3 or TRBV12-4 and TRBJ2-3; D is ambiguous. The CDR3 totals 14 residues. Trimming shortened V by 3 bases and J by 1 base, and 8 bases separated the two germline ends. Here the CDR3 reads CASSLTLGTDTQYF. The CDR3 bases are TGTGCCAGCAGTTTGACCTTAGGCACAGATACGCAGTATTTT.

This rearrangement joins TRBV6-6 to TRBJ2-2; D is unresolved. The CDR3 totals 18 residues. CDR1 is MNHNY and CDR2 is SVGAGI in the germline V gene (reference sequence). The ends were cut back, 0 bases at V and 0 bases at J, with 14 bases in the middle. The CDR3 loop reads CASSYSTSVAANTGELFF. CDR3 coding DNA: TGTGCCAGCAGTTACTCGACGTCGGTGGCGGCGAACACCGGGGAGCTGTTTTTT.

This clonotype was counted a few times. This chain uses TRBV6-5 with TRBJ2-7; TRBD1 matches at 9 bases. The CDR3 contains 15 residues. Losses at the gene ends were 0 bases for V and 4 bases for J; bases not matched to a gene: 4. In germline, CDR1 is MNHEY, CDR2 SVGAGI. The CDR3 DNA reads TGTGCCAGCAGTTACTCGGGGACAGGGACTTACGAGCAGTACTTC. Translated: CASSYSGTGTYEQYF.

This clonotype was seen a handful of times. CDR3 region: CASSLRDRGQGYTF. Here the CDR3 DNA reads TGTGCCAGCAGCCTCAGGGACAGGGGGCAAGGCTACACCTTC. The chain combines TRBV7-8 with TRBJ1-2; TRBD1 aligns across 12 bases. CDR1 is SGHVS and CDR2 is FQNEAQ in the germline V gene. Trimming cost V 5 bases and J 8 bases; bases outside gene matches: 6. The length of the CDR3 is 14 residues.

In its sample, this clonotype was seen a few times. V and J are TRBV2 and TRBJ2-7, with 9 bases fitting TRBD2. CDR1 is SNHLY and CDR2 is FYNNEI in the germline V gene. The CDR3 length is 15 residues. With V trimmed by 8 bases and J by 4 bases, 12 bases remained unmatched. The CDR3 DNA reads TGTGCCAGCCGTTCGGAACTAGCGGGTATTTACGAGCAGTACTTC. Amino acid sequence: CASRSELAGIYEQYF.

This chain joins TRBV6-5 and TRBJ2-3, with 9 bases that match TRBD2. V lost 2 bases, J lost 1 base, and 10 bases stayed unmatched. The CDR3 contains 18 residues. The germline V gene encodes CDR1 MNHEY and CDR2 SVGAGI. The CDR3 region has the DNA TGTGCCAGCAGTTACGAAACGGTTAGCGGGGGACGCACAGATACGCAGTATTTT. As protein: CASSYETVSGGRTDTQYF.

The J gene is TRBJ1-1, the V gene TRBV6-4; D not resolved. V lost 0 bases to trimming and J lost 3 bases, with 5 bases between them. Germline V gives CDR1 MRHNA, CDR2 SNTAGT. The CDR3 contains 13 residues. The CDR3 region has the DNA TGTGCCAGCAGTGACTCGAGATACACTGAAGCTTTCTTT. Translated, it gives CASSDSRYTEAFF.

The chain joins TRBV24-1 to TRBJ1-5, with a tentative D call TRBD1 (6 bases). The ends were cut back, 3 bases at V and 2 bases at J, with 10 bases in the middle. The CDR3 has 15 residues. The germline CDR1 and CDR2 sequences are KGHDR and SFDVKD. CDR3: CATSDPGEGNQPQHF. The CDR3 DNA sequence: TGTGCCACCAGTGATCCAGGGGAAGGCAATCAGCCCCAGCATTTT.

The rearrangement uses TRBV2 and TRBJ2-2, with 11 bases lining up with TRBD2. The V gene's germline CDR1 is SNHLY and CDR2 FYNNEI. The CDR3 is 17 residues long. The V gene end was trimmed by 6 bases and the J gene end by 0 bases; junction bases not matched to a gene: 6. CDR3 in DNA: TGTGCCAGCAGAGACTTACTAGCGGGGGCGAACACCGGGGAGCTGTTTTTT. Protein product: CASRDLLAGANTGELFF.

V is TRBV7-3 and J is TRBJ2-1; D could derive from TRBD1 or TRBD2 (5 bases each). V lost 5 bases to trimming and J lost 2 bases, with 16 bases between them. Looked up from germline, CDR1 is SGHTA and CDR2 is FQGTGA. The CDR3 runs 16 residues. The CDR3 spells CASSPGRRAAYNEQFF. DNA of the CDR3: TGTGCCAGCAGCCCAGGGAGACGGGCCGCCTACAATGAGCAGTTCTTC. The full variable domain, completed using reference TRBV7-3 and TRBJ2-1, is GAGVSQTPSNKVTEKGKYVELRCDPISGHTALYWYRQSLGQGPEFLIYFQGTGAADDSGLPNDRFFAVRPEGSVSTLKIQRTERGDSAVYLCASSPGRRAAYNEQFFGPGTRLTVL.

This clonotype has a handful of counts. The chain uses TRBV6-5 and TRBJ2-3; no clear D. The CDR3 spans 13 residues. V was trimmed by 5 bases and J by 0 bases, leaving 6 bases between them. Germline V gene sequence: CDR1 MNHEY, CDR2 SVGAGI. The DNA of the CDR3 is TGTGCCAGCAGTCAGCTTAGCACAGATACGCAGTATTTT. This codes for CASSQLSTDTQYF.

This clonotype was counted between two and nine times. The chain recombines TRBV10-3 with TRBJ2-5, with D tentatively TRBD1 (6 bases). Germline loops: CDR1 ENHRY, CDR2 SYGVKD. The CDR3 covers 15 residues. V dropped 0 bases and J dropped 3 bases, with 11 bases sitting between them. The CDR3 protein is CAISESGQGKETQYF. The CDR3 DNA reads TGTGCCATCAGTGAGTCCGGCCAGGGGAAAGAGACCCAGTACTTC.

This sequence joins TRBV4-1 and TRBJ2-3; tentative D call: TRBD2 (7 bases). This CDR3 comprises 15 residues. Trimming took 2 bases from V and 5 from J, leaving 14 bases between them. Germline CDR1 MGHRA, CDR2 YSYEKL. The CDR3 coding sequence is TGCGCCAGCAGCCAAAAGGGGGGGGCAGGAGATACGCAGTATTTT. Translated, it gives CASSQKGGAGDTQYF.

In its sample, this clonotype was seen a few times. CDR3 nucleotides: TGTGCCAGCAGTTTAGCGGGAGGGCGAAGCTCCTACGAGCAGTACTTC. Translation gives CASSLAGGRSSYEQYF. The genes are TRBV12-3 or TRBV12-4 and TRBJ2-7; the match to TRBD2 covers 7 bases. CDR3 length: 16 amino acids. V lost 0 bases, J lost 0 bases, and 5 bases stayed unmatched.

The chain links TRBV11-3 to TRBJ2-3, with D unclear. V shed 1 base and J shed 0 bases, with 8 bases lying between them. The CDR3 sequence is 15 residues long. Germline V gives CDR1 SGHNT, CDR2 YENEEA. In DNA form, the CDR3 reads TGTGCCAGCAGCTTAGGTTTCTCTAGCACAGATACGCAGTATTTT. This gives the protein CASSLGFSSTDTQYF. Variable domain in full (rest from reference TRBV11-3 and TRBJ2-3): EAGVVQSPRYKIIEKKQPVAFWCNPISGHNTLYWYLQNLGQGPELLIRYENEEAVDDSQLPKDRFSAERLKGVDSTLKIQPAELGDSAVYLCASSLGFSSTDTQYFGPGTRLTVL.

This clonotype was counted only a few times. The chain uses TRBV5-5 and TRBJ2-1, with D uncertain. Trimming left V 0 bases short and J 0 bases short, with 10 bases between. The CDR3 consists of 16 residues. CDR1 is SGHKS, CDR2 YYEKEE, per germline (reference sequence). The CDR3 DNA reads TGTGCCAGCAGCTTGGGGACGGAAAGCTCCTACAATGAGCAGTTCTTC. Translation: CASSLGTESSYNEQFF.

In its sample, this clonotype was seen a few times. The chain joins TRBV20-1 to TRBJ2-3; 12 bases are a match to TRBD2. Germline CDR1 DFQATT, CDR2 SNEGSKA (reference sequence). With 0 bases clipped from V and 0 bases from J, the junction kept 7 bases outside the gene matches. The CDR3 is 18 amino acids. In DNA, the CDR3 is TGCAGTGCTAGAGATTGGACTAGCGGGAAGGCTAGCACAGATACGCAGTATTTT. Encoded protein: CSARDWTSGKASTDTQYF.

The J gene is TRBJ2-5, the V gene TRBV7-9, with a possible D match to TRBD2 (5 bases). Germline V CDR1 and CDR2: SEHNR, FQNEAQ (reference sequence). This CDR3 is built from 15 residues. The V end was cut by 4 bases, the J end by 4 bases, with 16 bases between. CDR3 DNA sequence: TGTGCCAGCAGCTCCACCGTCGGGATCCGAGAGACCCAGTACTTC. It is translated as CASSSTVGIRETQYF.

The rearrangement joins TRBV6-2 or TRBV6-3 to TRBJ1-2; unclear D gene. Trimming removed 6 bases at V and 2 bases at J, with 22 bases between. Germline V gives CDR1 MNHEY, CDR2 SVGEGT. The CDR3 contains 17 residues. The CDR3 DNA follows: TGTGCCAGCAGCCACGGGGAGGTCGTTCGGGGAAACTATGGCTACACCTTC. Residues: CASSHGEVVRGNYGYTF.

This clonotype was counted a few times. CDR3 protein: CASSYPGTGDSPLHF. The CDR3 nucleotides are TGTGCCAGCAGTTACCCGGGGACAGGGGATTCACCCCTCCACTTT. The J gene is TRBJ1-6, the V gene TRBV6-5, with 10 bases fitting TRBD1. This CDR3 has 15 amino acids. Trimming took 2 bases from V and 8 from J; bases not matched to a gene: 3. Germline V gene data show CDR1 as MNHEY and CDR2 as SVGAGI.